The 29 T cell receptor beta chains listed next were all sequenced from one sample in a study of blood T cell repertoires in COVID-19. TCRdb's table, derived via immunoSEQ multiplex PCR, lists solely in-frame clones and lacks some. The profile covers some 57,000 clones, with more than 85% appearing a single time and around 6% taken by the ten largest. Sequencing was carried out using peripheral blood. All receptors derive from a man in his forties or fifties with active COVID-19.

The CDR3 spells CASSLNSGTGVGYTF. CDR3 bases: TGTGCCAGCAGTTTAAACTCCGGGACAGGGGTAGGCTACACCTTC. The rearrangement joins TRBV28 to TRBJ1-2, with 10 bases fitting TRBD1. Germline-derived CDR1 and CDR2 are MDHEN and SYDVKM. The CDR3 runs 15 residues. J gave up 8 bases and V 2 bases, and 8 bases lay outside the gene matches.

This chain links TRBV28 with TRBJ2-3, with 8 bases identical to TRBD1. Germline CDR1 reads MDHEN; CDR2 reads SYDVKM. The V and J ends lost 4 bases and 1 base, in that order; junction bases with no gene match: 7. The CDR3 sequence is 16 residues long. CDR3 protein: CASSSLGQGGTDTQYF. The CDR3 DNA sequence: TGTGCCAGCAGTTCCCTAGGACAGGGAGGCACAGATACGCAGTATTTT.

This chain joins TRBV7-9 and TRBJ2-4; 12 nucleotides agree with TRBD1. Germline trimming cut 5 bases from V and 2 bases from J; bases unmatched to any gene: 4. The CDR3 contains 16 residues. Germline CDR1 reads SEHNR; CDR2 reads FQNEAQ (reference sequence). CDR3 in amino acids: CASSVGDRGPKNIQYF. CDR3 DNA: TGTGCCAGCAGCGTAGGGGACAGGGGGCCCAAAAACATTCAGTACTTC.

This clone was seen just once. The chain is built from TRBV4-3 and TRBJ1-6; unclear D gene. The CDR3 covers 14 residues. Per germline, CDR1 LGHNA and CDR2 YSLEER. Trimming stripped 3 bases from V and 0 bases from J, with 3 bases between. The DNA for the CDR3 is TGCGCCAGCAGCCACGGCTCCTATAATTCACCCCTCCACTTT. Amino acid sequence: CASSHGSYNSPLHF.

This chain uses TRBV6-1 with TRBJ2-1; TRBD2 matches at 12 bases. The CDR3 sequence is 16 residues long. With 4 bases clipped from V and 1 base from J, the junction kept 2 bases outside the gene matches. Germline V lookup: CDR1 MNHNS, CDR2 SASEGT. CDR3 sequence: CASSGGLAGSYNEQFF. CDR3 in DNA: TGTGCCAGCAGTGGGGGACTAGCGGGTTCCTACAATGAGCAGTTCTTC.

The chain links TRBV6-5 to TRBJ1-5; D gene uncertain. V lost 2 bases and J 6 bases, leaving 11 bases between the germline ends. CDR1 and CDR2 (germline): MNHEY, SVGAGI. The CDR3 totals 14 residues. The CDR3 is CASSYIGVAQPQHF. CDR3 nucleotide sequence: TGTGCCAGCAGTTACATCGGGGTGGCTCAGCCCCAGCATTTT.

This chain's CDR3 is CASSPGTDYGYTF. The DNA of the CDR3 is TGCGCCAGCAGCCCCGGGACAGACTATGGCTACACCTTC. The chain links TRBV10-1 to TRBJ1-2; the match to TRBD1 covers 7 bases. Germline trimming cut 6 bases from V and 3 bases from J; bases unmatched to any gene: 4. The V gene's germline CDR1 is WNHNN and CDR2 SYGVQD (reference sequence). CDR3 size: 13 residues.

This clone was detected only a few times. The rearrangement uses TRBV15 and TRBJ2-7; TRBD2 matches 13 bases. Trimming cost V 3 bases and J 0 bases; bases outside gene matches: 2. Germline loops: CDR1 LNHNV, CDR2 YYDKDF (reference sequence). CDR3 size: 16 residues. The CDR3 DNA reads as TGTGCCACCAGCAGGGGACTAGCGGGGAGCTCCTACGAGCAGTACTTC. As protein: CATSRGLAGSSYEQYF. The full variable domain, rest sourced from reference TRBV15 and TRBJ2-7, is DAMVIQNPRYQVTQFGKPVTLSCSQTLNHNVMYWYQQKSSQAPKLLFHYYDKDFNNEADTPDNFQSRRPNTSFCFLDIRSPGLGDTAMYLCATSRGLAGSSYEQYFGPGTRLTVT.

The V and J genes are TRBV5-4 and TRBJ2-5, with TRBD2 identical over 13 bases. The germline V gene has CDR1 SGHNT and CDR2 YYREEE (reference sequence). With V trimmed by 4 bases and J by 5 bases, 8 bases remained unmatched. The CDR3 has 16 residues. This CDR3 reads CASSAGTSGIGETQYF. As DNA, the CDR3 is TGTGCCAGCAGCGCGGGGACTAGCGGGATCGGCGAGACCCAGTACTTC.

The chain employs TRBV29-1 and TRBJ1-2; possibly TRBD1 for D (5 bases). Per germline, CDR1 SQVTM and CDR2 ANQGSEA. CDR3 size: 11 residues. Trimming removed 7 bases from V and 8 bases from J, with 14 bases in between. The CDR3 DNA sequence: TGCAGCGACCGGGGGGTTAGAGGCTACACCTTC. Amino acids: CSDRGVRGYTF.

This chain uses TRBV6-5 with TRBJ1-1; the D is unclear. CDR3 length equals 15 residues. Per germline, CDR1 MNHEY and CDR2 SVGAGI. V lost 3 bases and J lost 6, with 17 bases in between. CDR3: CASSYQVVVGAEAFF. Here the CDR3 DNA reads TGTGCCAGCAGTTATCAGGTGGTGGTCGGGGCTGAAGCTTTCTTT.

The gene calls are TRBV6-5 and TRBJ2-7; 7 nucleotides align to TRBD1. CDR1 and CDR2 (germline): MNHEY, SVGAGI. The CDR3 contains 12 residues. The junction had 5 bases not matched to a gene; V was cut back by 6 bases and J by 6 bases. This CDR3 is CASSKQGSEQYF. In DNA, the CDR3 is TGTGCCAGCAGCAAACAGGGGTCCGAGCAGTACTTC.

The V gene is TRBV5-1, the J gene TRBJ1-3; TRBD1 is a possible D gene (5 bases). The CDR3 has 15 amino acids. Germline V gives CDR1 SGHRS, CDR2 YFSETQ. V was trimmed by 0 bases and J by 4 bases, leaving 11 bases between them. The CDR3 region is CASSLDGTLGNTIYF. CDR3 sequence (DNA): TGCGCCAGCAGCTTGGACGGGACTTTGGGAAACACCATATATTTT.

The chain has TRBV9 and TRBJ2-3; D is perhaps TRBD2 (5 bases). This CDR3 has 17 residues. Germline assignment: CDR1 SGDLS and CDR2 YYNGEE. The V and J ends lost 4 bases and 6 bases respectively, with 24 bases between them. The CDR3 DNA reads TGTGCCAGCAGCAGACAACTAGGAGAAGCGGTACTGGATACGCAGTATTTT. This translates into CASSRQLGEAVLDTQYF.

The rearrangement links TRBV5-1 to TRBJ2-5; no clear D. The V end lost 5 bases, the J end lost 1 base, and 15 bases lay between the germline ends. The CDR3 spans 15 residues. Germline lookup yields CDR1 SGHRS and CDR2 YFSETQ. The CDR3 spells CASSPTVGSQETQYF. The CDR3 coding sequence is TGCGCCAGCAGTCCCACGGTCGGGTCCCAAGAGACCCAGTACTTC. Full variable domain (outside the CDR3, taken from reference TRBV5-1 and TRBJ2-5): KAGVTQTPRYLIKTRGQQVTLSCSPISGHRSVSWYQQTPGQGLQFLFEYFSETQRNKGNFPGRFSGRQFSNSRSEMNVSTLELGDSALYLCASSPTVGSQETQYFGPGTRLLVL.

This rearrangement joins TRBV7-8 to TRBJ1-2; D is possibly TRBD1 (5 bases). CDR1 and CDR2 from the germline V gene are SGHVS and FQNEAQ. There are 15 residues in the CDR3. V lost 3 bases to trimming and J lost 5 bases, with 16 bases between them. Here the CDR3 reads CASSLTALSIYGYTF. The CDR3 DNA is TGTGCCAGCAGCTTGACAGCCCTATCTATTTATGGCTACACCTTC.

The table lists this clone with a count of one. The chain is built from TRBV11-2 and TRBJ2-5; 10 positions match TRBD1. The V and J ends lost 3 bases and 9 bases, in that order; junction bases with no gene match: 16. CDR1 and CDR2 from the germline V gene are SGHAT and FQNNGV. CDR3 size: 17 residues. The CDR3 nucleotides read TGTGCCAGCAGCTTTTCCCGCCGGGACAGGGGTCTCAGAGCCCAGTACTTC. Translated: CASSFSRRDRGLRAQYF.

This clone was found a few times. V usage is TRBV28 and J usage is TRBJ2-7; TRBD2 aligns across 7 bases. J gave up 6 bases and V 3 bases, and 8 bases lay outside the gene matches. This CDR3 contains 14 residues. Looked up from germline, CDR1 is MDHEN and CDR2 is SYDVKM. The CDR3 bases are TGTGCCAGCAGTTTGACTCGCGGGGGTGTCGAGCAGTACTTC. This gives the protein CASSLTRGGVEQYF.

This chain joins TRBV3-1 (or the pseudogene TRBV3-2) and TRBJ2-7; 8 bases align to TRBD1. Trimming removed 2 bases from V and 0 bases from J; junction bases left unmatched: 6. Germline lookup yields CDR1 LGHDT and CDR2 YNNKEL (reference sequence). This CDR3 is 16 amino acids long. In DNA form, the CDR3 reads TGTGCCAGCAGCCAACTAAAAACAGGGGGCTCCTACGAGCAGTACTTC. Translating gives CASSQLKTGGSYEQYF.

DNA of the CDR3: TGTGCCAGCAGCGTCGGGGGGACAGGCACCTACGAGCAGTACTTC. Protein product: CASSVGGTGTYEQYF. This chain joins TRBV5-5 and TRBJ2-7; TRBD1 is a possible D gene (8 bases). The V end was cut by 4 bases, the J end by 2 bases, with 16 bases between. Germline CDR1 SGHKS, CDR2 YYEKEE (reference sequence). There are 15 residues in the CDR3.

The chain joins TRBV18 to TRBJ1-6; no clear D gene. V lost 1 base and J lost 5, with 9 bases in between. CDR1 is KGHSH and CDR2 is LQKENI in the germline V gene. The CDR3 sequence is 15 residues long. The chain's CDR3 is CASSPQNSNNSPLHF. The CDR3 DNA reads TGTGCCAGCTCACCACAAAACAGCAATAATTCACCCCTCCACTTT.

The V call is TRBV6-1, the J call TRBJ2-3; TRBD1 matches at 7 bases. CDR1 and CDR2 (germline): MNHNS, SASEGT. Germline trimming cut 3 bases from V and 6 bases from J; bases unmatched to any gene: 12. This CDR3 contains 16 residues. The CDR3 DNA follows: TGTGCCAGCAGTGAGTTTAACAGGGGTAGTTCGGATACGCAGTATTTT. Protein sequence: CASSEFNRGSSDTQYF.

This rearrangement joins TRBV30 to TRBJ1-1; 7 positions agree with TRBD1. J lost 7 bases, V lost 4 bases, and 9 bases had no gene match. Germline loops: CDR1 GTSNPN, CDR2 SVGIG (reference sequence). The CDR3 is 13 residues long. The CDR3 protein is CAWTDPGQREAFF. As DNA, the CDR3 is TGTGCCTGGACAGATCCGGGACAGCGTGAAGCTTTCTTT.

V usage is TRBV11-2 and J usage is TRBJ1-3; the D gene is possibly TRBD1 (5 bases). V was trimmed by 5 bases and J by 0 bases, leaving 17 bases between them. The CDR3 loop spans 17 amino acids. Germline CDR1 and CDR2: SGHAT and FQNNGV. The CDR3 region is CASSRRGAVLSGNTIYF. The CDR3 region has the DNA TGTGCCAGCAGCCGACGCGGGGCAGTCCTCTCTGGAAACACCATATATTTT. The full variable domain, completed using reference TRBV11-2 and TRBJ1-3, is EAGVAQSPRYKIIEKRQSVAFWCNPISGHATLYWYQQILGQGPKLLIQFQNNGVVDDSQLPKDRFSAERLKGVDSTLKIQPAKLEDSAVYLCASSRRGAVLSGNTIYFGEGSWLTVV.

This sequence joins TRBV18 and TRBJ2-3, with 9 bases lining up with TRBD2. The germline V gene has CDR1 KGHSH and CDR2 LQKENI. The trim removed 3 bases at V and 3 bases at J, leaving 10 bases unmatched. The CDR3 has 17 residues. The CDR3: CASSPGDGGGATDTQYF. The CDR3 DNA is TGTGCCAGCTCACCCGGAGATGGCGGGGGGGCGACAGATACGCAGTATTTT.

The chain links TRBV6-6 to TRBJ2-7, with TRBD2 matching over 8 bases. The CDR3 sequence is 19 residues long. Germline CDR1 and CDR2: MNHNY and SVGAGI (reference sequence). V shed 5 bases and J 2 bases; nucleotides not matched to a gene: 20. This chain's CDR3 is CASSRRLAGYAWETYEQYF. CDR3 coding DNA: TGTGCCAGCAGTCGTCGCTTAGCGGGGTATGCTTGGGAGACCTACGAGCAGTACTTC.

The chain employs TRBV6-1 and TRBJ1-1; no clear D. The CDR3 totals 14 residues. V gave up 3 bases and J gave up 6 bases, with 14 bases separating them. From germline, CDR1 is MNHNS and CDR2 SASEGT. The CDR3 DNA sequence: TGTGCCAGCAGTGACCAGGAATCCTCGCCTGAAGCTTTCTTT. Translated, it gives CASSDQESSPEAFF.

V and J are TRBV7-8 and TRBJ1-5, with D perhaps TRBD1 (5 bases). The CDR3 has 14 amino acids. Germline V gene lookup returns CDR1 SGHVS and CDR2 FQNEAQ. The ends were cut back, 3 bases at V and 5 bases at J, with 11 bases in the middle. The CDR3 here is CASSFVGGDQPQHF. The CDR3 coding sequence is TGTGCCAGCAGCTTCGTCGGGGGAGATCAGCCCCAGCATTTT.

The CDR3 DNA follows: TGTGCCACCAGTGAACGGACAGGGGTTGGCTACACCTTC. Amino acids: CATSERTGVGYTF. This rearrangement joins TRBV24-1 to TRBJ1-2; 9 nucleotides match TRBD1. Trimming at V came to 4 bases and at J to 7 bases, leaving 3 bases not matched to a gene. Germline lookup yields CDR1 KGHDR and CDR2 SFDVKD. The CDR3 totals 13 residues.